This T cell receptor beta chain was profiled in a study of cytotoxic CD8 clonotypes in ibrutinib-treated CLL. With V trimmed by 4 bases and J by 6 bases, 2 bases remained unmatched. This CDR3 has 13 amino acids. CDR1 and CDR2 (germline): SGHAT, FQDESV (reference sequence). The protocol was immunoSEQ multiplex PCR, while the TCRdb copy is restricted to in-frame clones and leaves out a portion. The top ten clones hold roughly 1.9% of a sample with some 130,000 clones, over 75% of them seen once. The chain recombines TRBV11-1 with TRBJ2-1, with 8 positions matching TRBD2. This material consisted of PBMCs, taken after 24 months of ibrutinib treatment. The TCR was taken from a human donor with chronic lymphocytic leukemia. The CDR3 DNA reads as TGTGCCAGCAGCTCCGGGACTAGCAATGAGCAGTTCTTC. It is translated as CASSSGTSNEQFF.